The 6 T cell receptor beta chains in this list originate from one sample, sequenced in a study of blood T cell repertoires in COVID-19. Only in-frame clones appear in the TCRdb table, and some are missing; sequencing was by immunoSEQ multiplex PCR. The sample shows over 250,000 clones, more than 75% of them seen only once. The specimen sequenced was peripheral blood. The receptors originated from a middle-aged woman who had recovered from COVID-19.

This clone was seen a single time. V and J are TRBV7-3 and TRBJ2-5, with 8 bases matching TRBD1. V lost 5 bases to trimming and J lost 5 bases; unmatched junction nucleotides: 7. This CDR3 contains 14 residues. Germline V lookup: CDR1 SGHTA, CDR2 FQGTGA. CDR3 in DNA: TGTGCCAGCAGCCTCCAGGGGGCGAGGGAGACCCAGTACTTC. It codes for CASSLQGARETQYF.

This chain links TRBV15 with TRBJ2-1, with TRBD2 as a possible D gene (5 bases). Trimming took 1 base from V and 5 from J, leaving 12 bases between them. CDR1 and CDR2 (germline): LNHNV, YYDKDF (reference sequence). This CDR3 is 15 amino acids long. The CDR3 nucleotides are TGTGCCACCAGCAGAGCGGGGAGTGGGCACAATGAGCAGTTCTTC. Translated, it gives CATSRAGSGHNEQFF.

The chain uses TRBV9 and TRBJ2-7, with D perhaps matching TRBD1 (5 bases). V lost 0 bases, J lost 0 bases, and 10 bases lay in between. Germline V lookup: CDR1 SGDLS, CDR2 YYNGEE. This CDR3 has 15 amino acids. In DNA, the CDR3 is TGTGCCAGCAGCGTAGGTACAGGCCTCTCCTACGAGCAGTACTTC. Protein sequence: CASSVGTGLSYEQYF. Supplemented by reference TRBV9 and TRBJ2-7, the full variable domain reads DSGVTQTPKHLITATGQRVTLRCSPRSGDLSVYWYQQSLDQGLQFLIQYYNGEERAKGNILERFSAQQFPDLHSELNLSSLELGDSALYFCASSVGTGLSYEQYFGPGTRLTVT.

This clone was observed a handful of times. The chain joins TRBV4-1 to TRBJ1-3; D is ambiguous. CDR1 is MGHRA and CDR2 is YSYEKL in the germline V gene. V lost 1 base and J lost 4, with 11 bases in between. CDR3 length: 15 residues. CDR3 sequence reads: CASSQAGVEGNTIYF. CDR3 nucleotide sequence: TGCGCCAGCAGCCAAGCCGGGGTGGAAGGAAACACCATATATTTT.

V usage is TRBV9 and J usage is TRBJ2-7, with a tentative D call TRBD2 (6 bases). CDR1 SGDLS and CDR2 YYNGEE come from the germline V gene. Trimming pared 1 base from V and 4 bases from J, leaving 21 bases between. The CDR3 consists of 17 residues. The CDR3 region is CASSVPAGTPGEYEQYF. CDR3 DNA sequence: TGTGCCAGCAGCGTACCGGCAGGGACCCCGGGGGAGTACGAGCAGTACTTC. Combining the CDR3 with reference TRBV9 and TRBJ2-7 gives the whole variable domain DSGVTQTPKHLITATGQRVTLRCSPRSGDLSVYWYQQSLDQGLQFLIQYYNGEERAKGNILERFSAQQFPDLHSELNLSSLELGDSALYFCASSVPAGTPGEYEQYFGPGTRLTVT.

The V gene is TRBV27, the J gene TRBJ1-5; possibly TRBD1 for D (6 bases). The CDR3 runs to 14 residues. CDR1 is MNHEY and CDR2 is SMNVEV in the germline V gene (reference sequence). V lost 6 bases, J lost 9 bases, and 18 bases lay in between. This CDR3 reads CASRGAGGSRPQHF. CDR3 in DNA: TGTGCCAGCAGGGGGGCGGGGGGCTCGCGGCCCCAGCATTTT.